What follows are 13 T cell receptor gamma chains derived from one specimen sequenced in a study of Vδ1+ human thymocytes. The antigens of these receptors remain unknown. Whole-study findings and limits: Thymic TRG and TRD repertoires appeared highly polyclonal, with Gaussian CDR3 length distributions.

Extracted RNA was reverse transcribed into cDNA. Pooled V-gene forward primers with one constant-region reverse primer generated the CDR3 amplicons by multiplex PCR. TCRdb fed the multiplex PCR reads into CATT to redo clone calling. In the table there are about 11,000 gamma-chain clones, roughly two fifths of which are singletons. The specimen was Vdelta1+ gamma-delta thymocytes from the thymus. Subset given: FACS-sorted CD3+ TCRalphabeta- TCRVdelta1+ TCRVdelta2- thymocytes. These receptors originate from a boy under three years old who had congenital heart surgery.

The assigned J gene is TRGJ1 or TRGJ2, but the V gene is uncalled. The CDR3 loop spans 12 amino acids. The CDR3 protein is CATWERGAKKLF. The CDR3 coding sequence is TGTGCCACCTGGGAAAGGGGGGCCAAGAAACTCTTT.

A word on this clone: Other DNA sequences in the sample encode the same CDR3. The V gene is TRGV5, the J gene TRGJ1 or TRGJ2. TCRdb leaves out the J gene; it was filled in here by matching the DNA to germline. Unmatched junction bases numbered 5, after V lost 0 bases and J lost 6 bases. Germline CDR1 and CDR2: VINAFY and YDVSNSKD. The CDR3 loop spans 13 amino acids. CDR3 nucleotides: TGTGCCACCTGGGACAGGCCAAGTTATAAGAAACTCTTT. Protein: CATWDRPSYKKLF.

The table lists this clone with a few counts. The J gene is TRGJ1 or TRGJ2, the V gene TRGV5. J gave up 10 bases and V 6 bases, and 6 bases lay outside the gene matches. The germline V gene has CDR1 VINAFY and CDR2 YDVSNSKD. This CDR3 has 10 amino acids. The chain's CDR3 is CATWTAKKLF. The CDR3 DNA reads TGTGCCACCTGGACCGCGAAGAAACTCTTT.

This clone showed up just a few times. V usage is TRGV4 and J usage is TRGJ1 or TRGJ2. The CDR3 extends over 14 amino acids. CDR1 is EGSTGY, CDR2 YDSYTSSV, per germline. V gave up 0 bases and J gave up 3 bases; unmatched junction bases: 5. CDR3: CATWDGRVYYKKLF. Written as DNA, the CDR3 is TGTGCCACCTGGGATGGGCGAGTTTATTATAAGAAACTCTTT.

The V and J genes are TRGV5 and TRGJP1. TCRdb leaves out the J gene; it was filled in here by matching the DNA to germline. J lost 3 bases, V lost 0 bases, and 13 bases had no gene match. In germline, CDR1 is VINAFY, CDR2 YDVSNSKD. The CDR3 has 18 amino acids. Here the CDR3 DNA reads TGTGCCACCTGGGACAGGCGGGATGGGGTGGCCACTGGTTGGTTCAAGATATTT. As protein: CATWDRRDGVATGWFKIF.

The rearrangement links TRGV5 to TRGJ1 or TRGJ2. CDR1 is VINAFY, CDR2 YDVSNSKD, per germline. The CDR3 contains 11 residues. The J segment lost 10 bases and the V segment lost 0 bases, leaving 3 bases of the junction unmatched. CDR3 sequence reads: CATWDRPKKLF. For the CDR3, the DNA is TGTGCCACCTGGGACAGGCCCAAGAAACTCTTT.

This clone was detected only once. V is TRGV5 and J is TRGJ1 or TRGJ2. Matching the DNA to germline supplied the J gene, which TCRdb does not give. Trimming removed 2 bases from V and 1 base from J; junction bases left unmatched: 5. Per the germline V gene, CDR1 is VINAFY and CDR2 is YDVSNSKD. The CDR3 covers 14 residues. CDR3: CATWDKENYYKKLF. For the CDR3, the DNA is TGTGCCACCTGGGACAAAGAAAATTATTATAAGAAACTCTTT.

This clone turned up a few times. The chain carries TRGV9 and TRGJ1 or TRGJ2. Trimming at V came to 4 bases and at J to 2 bases, leaving 2 bases not matched to a gene. Germline CDR1 GITISATS, CDR2 ISYDGTV (reference sequence). The CDR3 runs 12 residues. CDR3 in amino acids: CALWEDYYKKLF. CDR3 nucleotides: TGTGCCTTGTGGGAAGATTATTATAAGAAACTCTTT.

Comment on this clone: The same CDR3 can be traced to other DNA sequences in this sample. This chain joins TRGV5 and TRGJ1 or TRGJ2. In the absence of a J gene in TCRdb, the DNA was matched to germline to assign it here. Germline lookup yields CDR1 VINAFY and CDR2 YDVSNSKD. V was pared by 0 bases and J by 5 bases, with 7 bases of the junction left unmatched. CDR3 length: 14 residues. The CDR3 here is CATWDRRVNYKKLF. The DNA for the CDR3 is TGTGCCACCTGGGACAGGCGGGTTAATTATAAGAAACTCTTT.

About this clone itself: Other DNA sequences of this sample code for an identical CDR3. The chain joins TRGV5 to TRGJ1 or TRGJ2. Germline matching of the DNA provided the J gene here, since TCRdb leaves it blank. The ends lost 2 bases at V and 3 bases at J; junction bases unmatched: 7. The CDR3 contains 14 residues. Germline CDR1 and CDR2: VINAFY and YDVSNSKD. CDR3 amino acids: CATWDKLPYYKKLF. The CDR3 nucleotides are TGTGCCACCTGGGACAAGCTCCCTTATTATAAGAAACTCTTT.

In its sample, this clone was seen a few times. V and J are TRGV9 and TRGJ1 or TRGJ2. Germline-derived CDR1 and CDR2 are GITISATS and ISYDGTV (reference sequence). After removal of 6 bases from V and 1 base from J, the junction contained 12 bases not matched to a gene. The CDR3 is made up of 15 amino acids. CDR3 DNA sequence: TGTGCCTTGTGGTTCCACCACTTAAATTATTATAAGAAACTCTTT. It specifies CALWFHHLNYYKKLF.

This clone was counted a few times. V usage is TRGV4 and J usage is TRGJP1. Germline V gives CDR1 EGSTGY, CDR2 YDSYTSSV. The CDR3 runs 13 residues. Germline trimming cut 3 bases from V and 10 bases from J; bases unmatched to any gene: 8. CDR3 coding DNA: TGTGCCACCTGGGATATCGGCCCTTGGTTCAAGATATTT. Translated: CATWDIGPWFKIF.

Remarks on this clone: This clone may be a read error of a much larger clone one base away. This chain joins TRGV4 and TRGJ1 or TRGJ2. Here the J gene was assigned by germline matching of the DNA, as TCRdb has none. V shed 5 bases, J shed 1 base, and the junction held 2 bases outside the gene matches. Germline V lookup: CDR1 EGSTGY, CDR2 YDSYTSSV. The CDR3 loop spans 12 amino acids. CDR3 sequence: CATWGNYYKKLF. In nucleotides, the CDR3 is TGTGCCACCTGGGGTAATTATTATAAGAAACTCTTT.